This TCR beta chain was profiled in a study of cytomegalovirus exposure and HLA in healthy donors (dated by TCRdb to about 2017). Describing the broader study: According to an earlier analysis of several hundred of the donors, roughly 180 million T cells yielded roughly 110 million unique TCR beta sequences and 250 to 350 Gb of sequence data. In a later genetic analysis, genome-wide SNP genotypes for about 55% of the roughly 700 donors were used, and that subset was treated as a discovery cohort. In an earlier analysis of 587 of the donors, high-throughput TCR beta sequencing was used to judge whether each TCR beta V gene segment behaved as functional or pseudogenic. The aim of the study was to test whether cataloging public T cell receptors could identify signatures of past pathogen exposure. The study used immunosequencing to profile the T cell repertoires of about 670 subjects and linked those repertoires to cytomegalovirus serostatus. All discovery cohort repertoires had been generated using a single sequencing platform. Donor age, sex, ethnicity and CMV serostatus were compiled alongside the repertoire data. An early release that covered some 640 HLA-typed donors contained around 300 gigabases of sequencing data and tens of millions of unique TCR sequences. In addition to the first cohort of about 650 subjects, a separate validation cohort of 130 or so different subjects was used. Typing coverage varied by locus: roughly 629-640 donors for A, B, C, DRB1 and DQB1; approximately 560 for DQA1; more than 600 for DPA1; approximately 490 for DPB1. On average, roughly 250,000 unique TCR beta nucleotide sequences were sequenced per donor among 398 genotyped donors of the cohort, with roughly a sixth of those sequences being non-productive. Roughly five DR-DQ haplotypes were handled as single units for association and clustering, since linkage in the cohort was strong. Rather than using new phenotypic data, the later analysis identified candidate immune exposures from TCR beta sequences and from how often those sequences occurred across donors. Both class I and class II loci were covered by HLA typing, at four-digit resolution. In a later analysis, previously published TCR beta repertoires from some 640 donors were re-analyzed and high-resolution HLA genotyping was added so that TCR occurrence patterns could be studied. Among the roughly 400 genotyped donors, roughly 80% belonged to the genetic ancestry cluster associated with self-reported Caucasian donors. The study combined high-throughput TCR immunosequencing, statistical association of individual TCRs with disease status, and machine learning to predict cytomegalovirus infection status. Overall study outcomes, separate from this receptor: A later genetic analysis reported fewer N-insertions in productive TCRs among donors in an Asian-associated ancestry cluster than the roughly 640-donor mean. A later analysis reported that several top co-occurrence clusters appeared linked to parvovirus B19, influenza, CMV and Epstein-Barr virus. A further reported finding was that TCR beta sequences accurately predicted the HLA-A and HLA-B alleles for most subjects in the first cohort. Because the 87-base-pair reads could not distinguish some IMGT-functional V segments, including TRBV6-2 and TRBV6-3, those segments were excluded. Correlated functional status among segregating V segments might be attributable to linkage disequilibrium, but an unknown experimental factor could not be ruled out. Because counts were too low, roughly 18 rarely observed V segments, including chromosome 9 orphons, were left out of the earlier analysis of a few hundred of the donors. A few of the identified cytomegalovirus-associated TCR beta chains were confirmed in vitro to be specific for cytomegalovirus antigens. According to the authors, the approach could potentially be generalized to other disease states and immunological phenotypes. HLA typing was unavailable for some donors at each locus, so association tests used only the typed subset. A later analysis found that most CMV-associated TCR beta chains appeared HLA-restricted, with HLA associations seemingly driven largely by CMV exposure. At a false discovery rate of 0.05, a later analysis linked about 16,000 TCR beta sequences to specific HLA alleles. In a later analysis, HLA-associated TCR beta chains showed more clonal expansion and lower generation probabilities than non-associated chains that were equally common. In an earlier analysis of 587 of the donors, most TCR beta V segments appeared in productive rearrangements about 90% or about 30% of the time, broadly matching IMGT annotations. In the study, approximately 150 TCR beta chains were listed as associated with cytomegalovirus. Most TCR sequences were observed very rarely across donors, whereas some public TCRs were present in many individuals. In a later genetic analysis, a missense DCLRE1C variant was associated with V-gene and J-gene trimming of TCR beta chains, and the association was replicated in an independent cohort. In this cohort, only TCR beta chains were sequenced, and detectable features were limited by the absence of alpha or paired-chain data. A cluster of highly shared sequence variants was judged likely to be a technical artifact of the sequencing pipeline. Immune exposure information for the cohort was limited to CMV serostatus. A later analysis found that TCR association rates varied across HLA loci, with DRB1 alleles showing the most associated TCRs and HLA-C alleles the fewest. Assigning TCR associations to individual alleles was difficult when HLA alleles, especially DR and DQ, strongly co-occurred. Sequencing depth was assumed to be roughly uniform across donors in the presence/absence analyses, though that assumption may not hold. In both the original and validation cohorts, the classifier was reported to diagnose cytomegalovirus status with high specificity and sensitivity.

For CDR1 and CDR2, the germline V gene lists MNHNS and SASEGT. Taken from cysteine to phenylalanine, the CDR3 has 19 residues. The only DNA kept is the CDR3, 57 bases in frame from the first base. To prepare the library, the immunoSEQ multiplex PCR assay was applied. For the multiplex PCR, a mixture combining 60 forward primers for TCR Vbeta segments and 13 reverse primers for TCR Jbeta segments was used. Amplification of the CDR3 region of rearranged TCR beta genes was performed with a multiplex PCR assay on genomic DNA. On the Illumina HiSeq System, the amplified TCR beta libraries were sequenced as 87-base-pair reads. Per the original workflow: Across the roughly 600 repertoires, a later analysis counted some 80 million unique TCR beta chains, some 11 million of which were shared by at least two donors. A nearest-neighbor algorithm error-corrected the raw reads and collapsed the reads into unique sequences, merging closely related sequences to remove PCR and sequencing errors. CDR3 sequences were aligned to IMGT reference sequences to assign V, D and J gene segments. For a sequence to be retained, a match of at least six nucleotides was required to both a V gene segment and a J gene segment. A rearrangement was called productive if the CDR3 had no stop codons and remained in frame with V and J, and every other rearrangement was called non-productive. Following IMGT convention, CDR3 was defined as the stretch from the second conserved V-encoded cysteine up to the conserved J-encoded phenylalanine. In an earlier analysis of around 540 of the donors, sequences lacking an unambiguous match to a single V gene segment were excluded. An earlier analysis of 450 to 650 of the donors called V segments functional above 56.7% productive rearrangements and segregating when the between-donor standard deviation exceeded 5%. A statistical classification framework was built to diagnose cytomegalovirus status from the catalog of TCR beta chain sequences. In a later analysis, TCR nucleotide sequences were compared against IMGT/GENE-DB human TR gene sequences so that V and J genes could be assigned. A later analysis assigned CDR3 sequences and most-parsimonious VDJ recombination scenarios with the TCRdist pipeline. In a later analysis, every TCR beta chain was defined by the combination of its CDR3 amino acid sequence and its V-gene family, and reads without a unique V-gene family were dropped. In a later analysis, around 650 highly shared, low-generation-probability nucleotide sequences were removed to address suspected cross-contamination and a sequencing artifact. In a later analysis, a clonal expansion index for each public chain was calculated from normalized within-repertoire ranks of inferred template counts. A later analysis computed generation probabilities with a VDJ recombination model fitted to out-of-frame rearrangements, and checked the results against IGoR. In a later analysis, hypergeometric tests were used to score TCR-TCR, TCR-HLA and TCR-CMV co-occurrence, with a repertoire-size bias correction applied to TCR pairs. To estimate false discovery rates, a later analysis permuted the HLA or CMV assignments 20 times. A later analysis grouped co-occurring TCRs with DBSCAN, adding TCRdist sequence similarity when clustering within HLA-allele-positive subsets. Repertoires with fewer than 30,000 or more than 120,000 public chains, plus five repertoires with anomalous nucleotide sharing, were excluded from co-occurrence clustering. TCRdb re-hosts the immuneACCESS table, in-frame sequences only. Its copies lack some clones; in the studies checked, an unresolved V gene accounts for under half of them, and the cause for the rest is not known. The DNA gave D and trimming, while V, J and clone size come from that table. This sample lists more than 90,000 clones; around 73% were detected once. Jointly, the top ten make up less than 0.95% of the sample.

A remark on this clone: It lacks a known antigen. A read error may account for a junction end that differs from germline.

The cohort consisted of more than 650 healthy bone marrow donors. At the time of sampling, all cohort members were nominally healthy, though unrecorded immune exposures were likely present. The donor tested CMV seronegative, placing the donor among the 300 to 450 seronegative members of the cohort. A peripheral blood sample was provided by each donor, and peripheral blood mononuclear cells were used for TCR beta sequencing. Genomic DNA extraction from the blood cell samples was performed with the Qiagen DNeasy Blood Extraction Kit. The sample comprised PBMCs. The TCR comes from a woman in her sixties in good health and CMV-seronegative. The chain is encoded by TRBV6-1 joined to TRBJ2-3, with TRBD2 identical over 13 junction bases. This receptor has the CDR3 CASNERPGLAGKGTDTQYF. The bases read TGTGCCAGCAATGAAAGACCGGGACTAGCGGGAAAGGGGACAGATACGCAGTATTTT.